Shown below are 14 T cell receptor beta chains from a single sample sequenced in a study of a mutant IDH1 vaccine in newly diagnosed glioma. Produced via immunoSEQ multiplex PCR; TCRdb's table is partial and in-frame only. The sample comprises tens of thousands of clones, about four fifths of which are singletons, and 6% to 6.5% rests with the top ten. Their antigens remain unidentified. Time point here: week 23, last vaccination. Vaccination comprised doses that each held 300 ug of mutant IDH1 20-mer peptide, plus topical imiquimod. Sequenced material: PBMCs, taken from a glioma patient whose treatment included an IDH1 peptide vaccine. Receptor source: a man in his forties or fifties with glioma.

This clone has a single count. This chain connects TRBV5-1 to TRBJ2-3; 9 bases align to TRBD2. The CDR3 contains 16 residues. The V gene end was trimmed by 1 base and the J gene end by 6 bases; junction bases not matched to a gene: 9. The germline V gene encodes CDR1 SGHRS and CDR2 YFSETQ. CDR3: CASSLSSSGVSDTQYF. The CDR3 DNA reads TGCGCCAGCAGCTTGTCGTCTAGCGGGGTCTCGGATACGCAGTATTTT.

The chain carries TRBV6-1 and TRBJ2-5, with 12 bases matching TRBD2. Germline CDR1 and CDR2: MNHNS and SASEGT. The CDR3 extends over 14 amino acids. The V segment lost 4 bases and the J segment 5 bases; nucleotides outside the gene matches: 2. CDR3 in amino acids: CASSALAGGETQYF. The CDR3, as DNA: TGTGCCAGCAGTGCCCTAGCGGGGGGGGAGACCCAGTACTTC.

This clone was seen more than once but under ten times. J is TRBJ1-1 and V is TRBV25-1, with a possible D match to TRBD1 (6 bases). V shed 3 bases and J shed 1 base, with 9 bases lying between them. The CDR3 has 14 amino acids. The V gene's germline CDR1 is MGHDK and CDR2 SYGVNS. The CDR3 spells CASSDRTENTEAFF. CDR3 coding DNA: TGTGCCAGCAGTGACCGGACAGAGAACACTGAAGCTTTCTTT.

The V call is TRBV5-4, the J call TRBJ1-2; no reliable D call. Trimming took off 4 bases at V and 4 bases at J, with 14 bases between the two ends. The CDR3 has 14 amino acids. Germline V lookup: CDR1 SGHNT, CDR2 YYREEE (reference sequence). CDR3 nucleotide sequence: TGTGCCAGCAGCGCTAGGCGGGAGAGCTATGGCTACACCTTC. Protein: CASSARRESYGYTF.

The chain carries TRBV6-5 and TRBJ2-5; 8 bases are a match to TRBD2. Germline V gene lookup returns CDR1 MNHEY and CDR2 SVGAGI. The CDR3 has 14 residues. V gave up 7 bases and J gave up 6 bases; unmatched junction bases: 10. CDR3 in amino acids: CASTPAGEAQTQYF. In DNA, the CDR3 is TGTGCCAGCACCCCAGCGGGGGAGGCCCAGACCCAGTACTTC.

This clone was seen only a few times. This rearrangement joins TRBV5-8 to TRBJ1-2; D not resolved. With 4 bases removed from V and 5 bases from J, the gap between germline ends came to 12 bases. This CDR3 has 13 residues. The germline V gene has CDR1 SGHTS and CDR2 YDEGEE. The CDR3 sequence is CASSQDGKYGYTF. DNA for the CDR3: TGTGCCAGCAGCCAGGACGGAAAGTATGGCTACACCTTC.

This clone was counted a single time. The CDR3 DNA follows: TGCGCCAGCAGCCCAGAAGGGGGCAATCAGCCCCAGCATTTT. Residues: CASSPEGGNQPQHF. This chain uses TRBV5-1 with TRBJ1-5, with D possibly matching TRBD1 (5 bases). CDR1 and CDR2 from the germline V gene are SGHRS and YFSETQ. V lost 4 bases and J lost 2, with 10 bases in between. The CDR3 has 14 residues.

V usage is TRBV6-6 and J usage is TRBJ1-1; 9 nucleotides match TRBD1. In germline, CDR1 is MNHNY, CDR2 SVGAGI (reference sequence). The length of the CDR3 is 13 residues. The V segment lost 4 bases and the J segment 8 bases; nucleotides outside the gene matches: 5. The CDR3 loop is CASSSHGTGEAFF. Here the CDR3 DNA reads TGTGCCAGCAGTTCCCACGGGACAGGGGAAGCTTTCTTT.

V usage is TRBV9 and J usage is TRBJ1-3; a possible D gene is TRBD1 (5 bases). The CDR3 extends over 15 amino acids. Trimming left V 4 bases short and J 4 bases short, with 15 bases between. Germline values: CDR1 SGDLS, CDR2 YYNGEE. The CDR3 region is CASSPWGGSGNTIYF. DNA of the CDR3: TGTGCCAGCAGCCCCTGGGGGGGGTCCGGAAACACCATATATTTT.

The chain uses TRBV30 and TRBJ2-5; tentatively, D is TRBD1 (6 bases). V gave up 5 bases and J gave up 5 bases, with 12 bases separating them. The germline CDR1 and CDR2 sequences are GTSNPN and SVGIG (reference sequence). The CDR3 runs to 12 residues. CDR3 region: CAWDGGWETQYF. CDR3 coding DNA: TGTGCCTGGGATGGGGGCTGGGAGACCCAGTACTTC. The whole variable domain, filled in from reference TRBV30 and TRBJ2-5, reads SQTIHQWPATLVQPVGSPLSLECTVEGTSNPNLYWYRQAAGRGLQLLFYSVGIGQISSEVPQNLSASRPQDRQFILSSKKLLLSDSGFYLCAWDGGWETQYFGPGTRLLVL.

CDR3: CAWMPGRYNSPLHF. CDR3 in DNA: TGTGCCTGGATGCCAGGGCGGTATAATTCACCCCTCCACTTT. The chain uses TRBV30 and TRBJ1-6; the D gene is possibly TRBD1 (5 bases). This CDR3 is built from 14 residues. From germline, CDR1 is GTSNPN and CDR2 SVGIG (reference sequence). Trimming took 4 bases from V and 4 from J, leaving 11 bases between them.

The chain carries TRBV18 and TRBJ2-3; weak D call: TRBD1 (5 bases). Trimming left V 6 bases short and J 5 bases short, with 9 bases between. Germline loops: CDR1 KGHSH, CDR2 LQKENI. The CDR3 length is 12 residues. The CDR3: CASSPQGDTQYF. The CDR3 DNA is TGTGCCAGCTCGCCTCAGGGAGATACGCAGTATTTT.

This chain connects TRBV6-5 to TRBJ1-5, with TRBD1 as a possible D gene (6 bases). V was cut by 6 bases and J by 1 base, with 13 bases left in between. The CDR3 loop spans 15 amino acids. Germline V gene lookup returns CDR1 MNHEY and CDR2 SVGAGI. The DNA of the CDR3 is TGTGCCAGCAGCCGGAACAGGGACAGCAATCAGCCCCAGCATTTT. Protein product: CASSRNRDSNQPQHF.

The CDR3, as DNA: TGCGCCAGCAGGAGCGGGGGGCGTCAAGAGACCCAGTACTTC. Protein: CASRSGGRQETQYF. This chain joins TRBV5-1 and TRBJ2-5; 9 positions match TRBD2. The germline CDR1 and CDR2 sequences are SGHRS and YFSETQ. V shed 5 bases, J shed 2 bases, and the junction held 4 bases outside the gene matches. The length of the CDR3 is 14 residues.